This T cell receptor (beta chain) was recovered during a study of cytomegalovirus exposure and HLA in healthy donors. Study results and caveats: Being indistinguishable, some V segments were excluded, TRBV6-2 and TRBV6-3 among them. Per published accounts, TCR beta sequences correctly predicted the HLA-A and HLA-B alleles of most subjects. The Asian-associated ancestry cluster reportedly had fewer N-insertions than the roughly 720-donor mean in a later analysis. CMV serostatus alone was available as immune exposure information.

In regard to this clone: Antigen unknown.

The PCR used 60 Vbeta and 13 Jbeta primers. Clones were sequenced by immunoSEQ multiplex PCR, and TCRdb holds only the in-frame ones, with some missing. The sample consists of 200,000 or so clones, more than 60% of them appearing once. The CDR3 extends over 16 amino acids. V shed 1 base, J shed 9 bases, and the junction held 9 bases outside the gene matches. Germline loops: CDR1 SGHAT, CDR2 FQNNGV. The source material was PBMCs. The chain is built from TRBV11-2 and TRBJ1-6, with 7 bases aligning to TRBD1. This sequence was found in a young woman in good health and CMV-seropositive. CDR3 DNA sequence: TGTGCCAGCAGCTTAGCGTCGACAGGGAATGGTTCACCCCTCCACTTT. It is translated as CASSLASTGNGSPLHF.